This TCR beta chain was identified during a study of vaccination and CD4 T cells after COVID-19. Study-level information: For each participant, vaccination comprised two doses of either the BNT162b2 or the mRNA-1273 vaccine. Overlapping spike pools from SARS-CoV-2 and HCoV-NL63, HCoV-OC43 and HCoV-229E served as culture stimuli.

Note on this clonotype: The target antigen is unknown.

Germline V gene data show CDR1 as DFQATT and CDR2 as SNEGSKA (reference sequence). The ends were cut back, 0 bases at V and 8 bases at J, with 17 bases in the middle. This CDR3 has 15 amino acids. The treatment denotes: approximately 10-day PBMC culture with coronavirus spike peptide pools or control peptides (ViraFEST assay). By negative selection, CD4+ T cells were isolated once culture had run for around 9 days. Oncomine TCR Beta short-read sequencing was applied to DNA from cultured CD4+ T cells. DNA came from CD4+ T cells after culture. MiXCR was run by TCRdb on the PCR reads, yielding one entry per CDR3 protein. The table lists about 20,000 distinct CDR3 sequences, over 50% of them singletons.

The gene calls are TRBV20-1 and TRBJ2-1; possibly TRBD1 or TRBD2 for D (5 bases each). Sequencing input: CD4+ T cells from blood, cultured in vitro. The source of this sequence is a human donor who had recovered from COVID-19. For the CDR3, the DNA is TGCAGTGCTAGAGATTCGGGCAAACTGGGGGATGAGCAGTTCTTC. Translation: CSARDSGKLGDEQFF.